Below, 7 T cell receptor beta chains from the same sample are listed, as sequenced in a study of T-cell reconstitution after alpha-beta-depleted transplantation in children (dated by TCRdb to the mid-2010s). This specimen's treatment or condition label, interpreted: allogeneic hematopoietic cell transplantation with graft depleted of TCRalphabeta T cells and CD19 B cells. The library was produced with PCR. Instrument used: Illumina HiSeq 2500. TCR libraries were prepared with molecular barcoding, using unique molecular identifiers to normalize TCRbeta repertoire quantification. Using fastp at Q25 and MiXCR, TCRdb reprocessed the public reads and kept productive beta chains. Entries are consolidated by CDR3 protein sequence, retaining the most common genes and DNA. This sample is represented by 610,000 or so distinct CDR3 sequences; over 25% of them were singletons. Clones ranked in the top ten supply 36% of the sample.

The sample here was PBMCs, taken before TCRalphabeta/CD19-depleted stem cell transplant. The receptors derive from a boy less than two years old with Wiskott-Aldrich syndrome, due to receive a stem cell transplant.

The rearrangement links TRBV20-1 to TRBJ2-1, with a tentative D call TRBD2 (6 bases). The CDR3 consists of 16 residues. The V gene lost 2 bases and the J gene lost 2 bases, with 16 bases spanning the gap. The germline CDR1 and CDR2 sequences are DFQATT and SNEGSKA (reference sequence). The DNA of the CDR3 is TGCAGTGCTAGACCTCCGTGGGTAGCGGCCTACAATGAGCAGTTCTTC. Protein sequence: CSARPPWVAAYNEQFF.

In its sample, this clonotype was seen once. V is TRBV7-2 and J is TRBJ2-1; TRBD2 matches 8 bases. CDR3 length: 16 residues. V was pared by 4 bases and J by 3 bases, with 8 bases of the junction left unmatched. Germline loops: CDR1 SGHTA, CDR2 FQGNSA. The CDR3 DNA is TGTGCCAGCAGCTCCTTACTAGCGGAACACTACAATGAGCAGTTCTTC. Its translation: CASSSLLAEHYNEQFF.

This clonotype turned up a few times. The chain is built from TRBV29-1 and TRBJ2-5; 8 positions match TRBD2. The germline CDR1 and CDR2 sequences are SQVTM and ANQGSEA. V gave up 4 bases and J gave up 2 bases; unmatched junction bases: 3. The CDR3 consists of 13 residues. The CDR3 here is CSVAGLGQETQYF. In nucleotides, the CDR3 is TGCAGCGTTGCGGGACTAGGACAAGAGACCCAGTACTTC.

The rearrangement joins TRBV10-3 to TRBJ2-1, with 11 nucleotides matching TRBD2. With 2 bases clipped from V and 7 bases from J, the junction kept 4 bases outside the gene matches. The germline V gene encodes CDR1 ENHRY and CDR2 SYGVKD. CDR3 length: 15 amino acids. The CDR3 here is CAISERASGRNEQFF. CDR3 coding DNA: TGTGCCATCAGTGAGAGAGCTAGCGGGAGGAATGAGCAGTTCTTC.

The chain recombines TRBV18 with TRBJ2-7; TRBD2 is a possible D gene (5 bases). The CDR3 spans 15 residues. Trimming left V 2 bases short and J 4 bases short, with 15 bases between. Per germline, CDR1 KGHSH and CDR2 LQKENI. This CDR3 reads CASSPFIASGYEQYF. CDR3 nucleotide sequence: TGTGCCAGCTCACCATTTATCGCGAGCGGTTACGAGCAGTACTTC. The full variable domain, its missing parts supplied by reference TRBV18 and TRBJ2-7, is NAGVMQNPRHLVRRRGQEARLRCSPMKGHSHVYWYRQLPEEGLKFMVYLQKENIIDESGMPKERFSAEFPKEGPSILRIQQVVRGDSAAYFCASSPFIASGYEQYFGPGTRLTVT.

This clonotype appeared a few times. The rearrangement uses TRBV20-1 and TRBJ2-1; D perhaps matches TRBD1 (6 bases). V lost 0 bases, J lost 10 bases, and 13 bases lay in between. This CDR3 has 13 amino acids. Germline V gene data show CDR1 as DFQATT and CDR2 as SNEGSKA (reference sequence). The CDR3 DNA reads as TGCAGTGCTAGAGATCAACAGGGCAGGGAGCAGTTCTTC. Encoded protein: CSARDQQGREQFF.

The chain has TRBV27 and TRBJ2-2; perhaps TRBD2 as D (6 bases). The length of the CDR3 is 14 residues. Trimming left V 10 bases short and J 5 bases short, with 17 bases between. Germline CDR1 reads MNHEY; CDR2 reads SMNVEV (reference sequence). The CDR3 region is CATQRGFWTGELFF. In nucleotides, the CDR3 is TGTGCCACCCAACGGGGGTTCTGGACCGGGGAGCTGTTTTTT.